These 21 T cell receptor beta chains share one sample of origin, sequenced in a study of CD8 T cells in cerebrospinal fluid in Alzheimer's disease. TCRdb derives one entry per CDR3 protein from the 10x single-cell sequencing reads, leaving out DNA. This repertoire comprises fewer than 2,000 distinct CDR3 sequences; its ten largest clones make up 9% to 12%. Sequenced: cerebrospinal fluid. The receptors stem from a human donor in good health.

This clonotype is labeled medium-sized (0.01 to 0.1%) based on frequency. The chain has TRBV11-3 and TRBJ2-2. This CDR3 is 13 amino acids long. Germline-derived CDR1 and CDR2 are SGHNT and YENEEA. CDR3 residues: CASSADFSGELFF.

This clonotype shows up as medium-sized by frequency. CDR3 amino acids: CASSPRGPTPEQYF. This chain connects TRBV18 to TRBJ2-7; TCRdb designates TRBD2, a call that cannot be tested without DNA. Germline V gene lookup returns CDR1 KGHSH and CDR2 LQKENI. The length of the CDR3 is 14 residues.

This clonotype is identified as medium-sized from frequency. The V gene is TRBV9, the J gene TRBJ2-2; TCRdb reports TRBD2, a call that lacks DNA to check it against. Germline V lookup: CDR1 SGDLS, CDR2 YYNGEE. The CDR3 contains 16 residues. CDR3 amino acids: CASSQRRLAGNGELFF.

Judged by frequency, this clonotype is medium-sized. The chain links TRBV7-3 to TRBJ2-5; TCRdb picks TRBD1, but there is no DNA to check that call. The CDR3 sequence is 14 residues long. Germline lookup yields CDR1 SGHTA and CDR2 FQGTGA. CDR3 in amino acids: CASSLTGKGETQYF.

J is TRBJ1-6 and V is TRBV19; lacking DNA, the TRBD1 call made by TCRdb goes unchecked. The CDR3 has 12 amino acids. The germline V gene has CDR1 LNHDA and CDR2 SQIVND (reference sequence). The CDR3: CAAGAYNSPLHF.

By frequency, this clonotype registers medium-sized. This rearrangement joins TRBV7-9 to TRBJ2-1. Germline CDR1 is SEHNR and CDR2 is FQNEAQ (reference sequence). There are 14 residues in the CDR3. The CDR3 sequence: CASSLAQAGSEQFF.

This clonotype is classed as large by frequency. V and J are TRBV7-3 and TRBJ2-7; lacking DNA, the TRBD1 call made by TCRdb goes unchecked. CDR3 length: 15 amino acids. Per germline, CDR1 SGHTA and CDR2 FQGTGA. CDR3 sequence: CASSPRGSLYDEQYF.

CDR3 sequence reads: CASSTTTTGLGGNTIYF. The chain is built from TRBV19 and TRBJ1-3; there is no DNA to check the TCRdb D call of TRBD1. The germline CDR1 and CDR2 sequences are LNHDA and SQIVND (reference sequence). There are 17 residues in the CDR3.

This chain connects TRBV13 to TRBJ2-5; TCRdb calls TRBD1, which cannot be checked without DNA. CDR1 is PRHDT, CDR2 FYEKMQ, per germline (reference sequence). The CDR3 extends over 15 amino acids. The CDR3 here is CASSLTEWGKETQYF.

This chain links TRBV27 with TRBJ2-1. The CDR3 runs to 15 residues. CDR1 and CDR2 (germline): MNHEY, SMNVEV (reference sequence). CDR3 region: CASSRSEGPYNEQFF.

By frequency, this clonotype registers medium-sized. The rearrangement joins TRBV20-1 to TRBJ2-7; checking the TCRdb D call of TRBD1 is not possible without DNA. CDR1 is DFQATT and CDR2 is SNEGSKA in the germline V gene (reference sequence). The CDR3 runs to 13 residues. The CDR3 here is CSAIDRGVYEQYF.

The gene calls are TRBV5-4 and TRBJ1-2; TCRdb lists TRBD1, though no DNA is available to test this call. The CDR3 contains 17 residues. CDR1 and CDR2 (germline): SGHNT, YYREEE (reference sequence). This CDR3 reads CASSLGDRGIFNYGYTF.

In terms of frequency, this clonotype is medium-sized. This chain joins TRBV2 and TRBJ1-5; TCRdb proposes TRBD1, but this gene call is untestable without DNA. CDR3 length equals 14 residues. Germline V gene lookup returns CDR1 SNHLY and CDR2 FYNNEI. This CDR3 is CASSTGQGYQPQHF.

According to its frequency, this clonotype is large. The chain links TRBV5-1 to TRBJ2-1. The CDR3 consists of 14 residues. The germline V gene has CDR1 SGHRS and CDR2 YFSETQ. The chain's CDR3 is CASSLQSSYNEQFF.

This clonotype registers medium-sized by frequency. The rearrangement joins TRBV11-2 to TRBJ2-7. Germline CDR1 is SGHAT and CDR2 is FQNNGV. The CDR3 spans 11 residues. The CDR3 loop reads CASSLISEQYF.

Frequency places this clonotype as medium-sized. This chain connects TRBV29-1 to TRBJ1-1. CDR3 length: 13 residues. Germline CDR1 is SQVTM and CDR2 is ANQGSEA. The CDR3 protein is CSVERTRNTEAFF. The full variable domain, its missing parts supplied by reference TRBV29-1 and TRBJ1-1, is SAVISQKPSRDICQRGTSLTIQCQVDSQVTMMFWYRQQPGQSLTLIATANQGSEATYESGFVIDKFPISRPNLTFSTLTVSNMSPEDSSIYLCSVERTRNTEAFFGQGTRLTVV.

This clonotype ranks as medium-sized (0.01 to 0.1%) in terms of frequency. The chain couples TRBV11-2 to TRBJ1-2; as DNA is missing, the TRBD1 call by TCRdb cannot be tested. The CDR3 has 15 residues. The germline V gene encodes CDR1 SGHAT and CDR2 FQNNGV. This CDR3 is CASSLEGAPRYGYTF.

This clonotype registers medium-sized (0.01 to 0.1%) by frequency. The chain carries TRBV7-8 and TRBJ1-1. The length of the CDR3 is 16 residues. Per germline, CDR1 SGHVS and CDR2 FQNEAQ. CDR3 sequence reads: CASSLGLAGMSTEAFF.

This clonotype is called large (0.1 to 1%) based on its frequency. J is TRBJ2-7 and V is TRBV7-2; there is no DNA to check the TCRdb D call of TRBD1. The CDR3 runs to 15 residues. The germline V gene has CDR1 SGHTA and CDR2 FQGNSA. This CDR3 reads CASSFSDSLTYEQYF.

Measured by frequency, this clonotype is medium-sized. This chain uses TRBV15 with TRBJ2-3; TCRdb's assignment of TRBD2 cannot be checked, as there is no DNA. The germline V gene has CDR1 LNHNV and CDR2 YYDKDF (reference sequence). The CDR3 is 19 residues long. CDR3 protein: CATSRDAPRRALSTDTQYF.

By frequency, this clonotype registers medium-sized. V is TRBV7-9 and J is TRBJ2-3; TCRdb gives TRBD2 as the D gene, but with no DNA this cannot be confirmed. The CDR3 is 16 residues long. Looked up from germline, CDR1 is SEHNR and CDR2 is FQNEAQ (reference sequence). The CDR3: CASSLLGGANTDTQYF.